Listed here are 14 T cell receptor beta chains from one sample, sequenced in a study of graft-versus-host responses after intestinal transplantation. These receptors are not linked to any known antigen. Sequencing used immunoSEQ multiplex PCR; TCRdb keeps in-frame clones, though not all of them. The profile shows fewer than 150,000 clones, approximately 90% of them singletons. Sample: unstimulated CD4+ T cells sorted from spleen or lymph node cells, taken before intestinal transplant. The receptors shown here come from a human donor who received an intestinal transplant.

CDR3 DNA sequence: TGTGCCAGCAGCCGGGGAGTCGTCCCTGCAACTAATGAAAAACTGTTTTTT. Translation gives CASSRGVVPATNEKLFF. The chain employs TRBV5-8 and TRBJ1-4; no firm D call. The CDR3 covers 17 residues. CDR1 SGHTS and CDR2 YDEGEE come from the germline V gene. With 4 bases removed from V and 0 bases from J, the gap between germline ends came to 16 bases.

This clone was counted a single time. The V and J genes are TRBV5-8 and TRBJ2-5, with TRBD2 identical over 8 bases. The CDR3 loop spans 15 amino acids. Trimming took 4 bases from V and 4 from J; bases not matched to a gene: 9. The germline CDR1 and CDR2 sequences are SGHTS and YDEGEE. CDR3 sequence: CASSPGGAGGETQYF. In DNA, the CDR3 is TGTGCCAGCAGCCCCGGGGGGGCCGGGGGAGAGACCCAGTACTTC.

The chain couples TRBV30 to TRBJ1-3; D not resolved. The CDR3 loop spans 14 amino acids. CDR1 is GTSNPN and CDR2 is SVGIG in the germline V gene (reference sequence). V was cut by 4 bases and J by 2 bases, with 12 bases left in between. CDR3 DNA sequence: TGTGCCTGGACGCGGGGATCTCCTGGAAACACCATATATTTT. Amino acids: CAWTRGSPGNTIYF. Together with reference TRBV30 and TRBJ1-3, the CDR3 gives the full variable domain: SQTIHQWPATLVQPVGSPLSLECTVEGTSNPNLYWYRQAAGRGLQLLFYSVGIGQISSEVPQNLSASRPQDRQFILSSKKLLLSDSGFYLCAWTRGSPGNTIYFGEGSWLTVV.

The chain employs TRBV5-1 and TRBJ2-1; 15 bases are a match to TRBD2. Germline V gene lookup returns CDR1 SGHRS and CDR2 YFSETQ. After removal of 3 bases from V and 4 bases from J, the junction contained 5 bases not matched to a gene. This CDR3 has 17 amino acids. CDR3: CASSWGTSGGLYNEQFF. Here the CDR3 DNA reads TGCGCCAGCAGCTGGGGGACTAGCGGGGGGTTATACAATGAGCAGTTCTTC.

The chain recombines TRBV10-3 with TRBJ2-5, with D possibly called TRBD1 or TRBD2 (5 bases each). Germline-derived CDR1 and CDR2 are ENHRY and SYGVKD. The CDR3 is 11 residues long. The V gene lost 7 bases and the J gene lost 4 bases, with 7 bases spanning the gap. The DNA of the CDR3 is TGTGCCATCATGAGGGGAGAGACCCAGTACTTC. As protein: CAIMRGETQYF.

This sequence joins TRBV28 and TRBJ1-2; D is perhaps TRBD1 (6 bases). Germline CDR1 is MDHEN and CDR2 is SYDVKM. Between the trimmed V and J ends, which lost 5 bases and 8 bases, there was a span of 12 bases. This CDR3 spans 12 amino acids. The DNA for the CDR3 is TGTGCCAGCAGTAACAGGGATGAGGGCTACACCTTC. This translates into CASSNRDEGYTF.

The J gene is TRBJ1-3, the V gene TRBV10-3; TRBD1 aligns across 10 bases. Unmatched junction bases numbered 2, after V lost 6 bases and J lost 3 bases. Germline V lookup: CDR1 ENHRY, CDR2 SYGVKD. CDR3 length equals 14 residues. The CDR3 loop is CAISDRGHGNTIYF. CDR3 coding DNA: TGTGCCATCAGCGACAGGGGGCATGGAAACACCATATATTTT.

This sequence joins TRBV11-3 and TRBJ2-3; possibly TRBD1 or TRBD2 for D (7 bases each). Germline V lookup: CDR1 SGHNT, CDR2 YENEEA. Trimming pared 2 bases from V and 6 bases from J, leaving 18 bases between. This CDR3 has 16 amino acids. CDR3 nucleotide sequence: TGTGCCAGCAGCTTATCAGGGGGGGGGCTTTATGATACGCAGTATTTT. Residues: CASSLSGGGLYDTQYF.

The chain carries TRBV11-2 and TRBJ1-2; the match to TRBD1 covers 7 bases. V dropped 4 bases and J dropped 5; count of bases not matched to a gene: 4. CDR1 SGHAT and CDR2 FQNNGV come from the germline V gene. This CDR3 comprises 13 residues. The chain's CDR3 is CASSSRQGYGYTF. As DNA, the CDR3 is TGTGCCAGCAGCTCCCGACAGGGTTATGGCTACACCTTC.

This rearrangement joins TRBV25-1 to TRBJ1-3; D remains ambiguous. The V gene's germline CDR1 is MGHDK and CDR2 SYGVNS. There are 13 residues in the CDR3. V lost 8 bases to trimming and J lost 0 bases, with 8 bases between them. CDR3 region: CASVGSSGNTIYF. The DNA of the CDR3 is TGTGCCAGCGTCGGGAGCTCTGGAAACACCATATATTTT. Combining the CDR3 with reference TRBV25-1 and TRBJ1-3 gives the whole variable domain EADIYQTPRYLVIGTGKKITLECSQTMGHDKMYWYQQDPGMELHLIHYSYGVNSTEKGDLSSESTVSRIRTEHFPLTLESARPSHTSQYLCASVGSSGNTIYFGEGSWLTVV.

The chain joins TRBV6-5 to TRBJ2-7; D possibly uses TRBD1 or TRBD2 (5 bases each). This CDR3 contains 13 residues. Germline values: CDR1 MNHEY, CDR2 SVGAGI. Trimming cost V 10 bases and J 0 bases, with 13 bases left between them. Here the CDR3 DNA reads TGTGCCACCACTGGGGACGACTCCTACGAGCAGTACTTC. This sequence encodes CATTGDDSYEQYF.

The chain employs TRBV2 and TRBJ2-7; 7 bases match TRBD1. This CDR3 region has 13 residues. Trimming at V came to 5 bases and at J to 5 bases, leaving 6 bases not matched to a gene. Germline values: CDR1 SNHLY, CDR2 FYNNEI. In nucleotides, the CDR3 is TGTGCCAGCAGTAGTGACAGGGTCGACGAGCAGTACTTC. This translates into CASSSDRVDEQYF.

This clone was counted a single time. This chain uses TRBV7-2 with TRBJ2-7; no clear D gene. The CDR3 consists of 15 residues. Germline CDR1 and CDR2: SGHTA and FQGNSA. V shed 3 bases and J shed 3 bases, with 15 bases lying between them. CDR3 loop: CASSFDSTPYYEQYF. The CDR3 coding sequence is TGTGCCAGCAGCTTTGACTCGACCCCTTACTACGAGCAGTACTTC.

The chain couples TRBV5-1 to TRBJ2-7; tentative D call: TRBD2 (7 bases). Trimming stripped 0 bases from V and 4 bases from J, with 14 bases between. From germline, CDR1 is SGHRS and CDR2 YFSETQ. The CDR3 has 15 amino acids. CDR3 DNA sequence: TGCGCCAGCAGCTTGGGAGAGGGAGGGGGTTACGAGCAGTACTTC. This codes for CASSLGEGGGYEQYF.